Detailed here is one T cell receptor (beta chain). Its antigen target is currently unknown. Base quality data are lacking; no much larger clone is found one base away. The record originates from a study of T cells in Graves' hyperthyroidism and ophthalmopathy (dated by TCRdb to between 2018 and 2021). Regarding the complete study: Peripheral blood was collected at initial diagnosis, before any treatment. TCR V-J signatures able to tell the groups apart were searched for in a discovery cohort of some 97 patients, of whom more than 40 had Graves' ophthalmopathy and roughly 59 had stable Graves' hyperthyroidism. Prospective prediction of ophthalmopathy was tested in an independent validation cohort of 18 hyperthyroidism patients and 15 to 17 patients who later progressed to ophthalmopathy. The roughly 90 discovery patients were divided at random into training and test sets in a 7:3 ratio. Thyroid tissue and blood T-cell repertoires from over 5 Graves' hyperthyroidism patients were also compared in the study. After blood sampling, hyperthyroidism patients were treated with methimazole at a starting dose of 30 mg daily, and ophthalmopathy patients were treated with high-dose intravenous methylprednisolone. According to the paper, TCR Vbeta CDR3 sequencing was carried out on some 140 peripheral blood samples, which came from 40 to 45 ophthalmopathy, under 85 hyperthyroidism and approximately 17 progressor patients. Beyond this particular receptor, the publication reports: A 13 V-J signature model separated ophthalmopathy from stable hyperthyroidism, with nearly 90% sensitivity and roughly 82% specificity in cross-validation and 80%/75% in testing. Sample size was not statistically predetermined, and investigators were not blinded to group allocation. In validation, progression to ophthalmopathy was predicted by the model with 70.59% sensitivity and under 85% specificity, a median of around 6.5 months before onset. Most expanded thyroid clonotypes (frequency above 0.001) were also detected in blood, suggesting blood repertoires may reflect thyroid immune responses.

CDR1 and CDR2 are drawn from the germline V gene: SQVTM, ANQGSEA. Inclusive of the bounding cysteine and phenylalanine, the CDR3 is 13 residues long. Only CDR3 DNA remains: 39 bases, in frame from the first base. V loses 6 bases, J loses 9 bases, and the germline ends lie 17 bases apart. TCR beta CDR3 regions were amplified from RNA transcripts. The TCR CDR3 was subjected to a first round of RT-PCR using the HTBI primer set and the Qiagen OneStep RT-PCR kit. A second multiplex PCR round built the libraries, followed by size selection and purification. Paired-end sequencing of the libraries was performed with 100 bp reads on an Illumina HiSeq2000. Per the original workflow: SOAPnuke was used to process the raw data, throwing out any read that contained adapters or uncalled bases, had a mean Phred below 15, or lacked an exact constant-primer or identifier match. COPE v1.2.5 was used to merge high-quality paired reads, and clonotypes were defined as unique nucleotide sequences. Clonotypes were aligned to IMGT TRBV, TRBD and TRBJ reference segments using MiTCR v1.1. Analysis was restricted to V-J combinations with a frequency above 0.0001, which covered approximately 99% of repertoires. The TCS score was defined as F50 (clonal expansion) divided by E x V (chaos), with BLOSUM62-based TCRdist calculated between CDR3 peptides within each V-J. Welch's t-statistics and random forest reduced just over 500 V-J features to 13, which were used in a naive Bayes classifier (R e1071). In-frame beta chains were kept once TCRdb had trimmed the public reads at Q25 with fastp and called clones with MiXCR. Entries are consolidated by CDR3 protein sequence, retaining the most common genes and DNA. TCRdb, rather than the study authors, made the V and J calls. The sample includes under 400,000 distinct CDR3 sequences, with less than 20% observed a single time. The top ten hold around a quarter of the sample.

Hyperthyroidism patients were aged 18 to 65 years and newly diagnosed, with disease duration of less than 2 months. Any patient with an uncontrolled infection, another autoimmune disease, pregnancy or lactation was excluded. Diagnoses relied on clinical symptoms, serum thyroxine and TRAb, thyroid ultrasound and orbital computed tomography. Blood from progressor patients was collected at the time of first diagnosis with hyperthyroidism, before any ophthalmopathy symptoms had appeared. PBMCs were separated from roughly 10 ml of fresh peripheral blood using Ficoll-Paque density gradient centrifugation. Patients classed as progressors first received a Graves' hyperthyroidism diagnosis and then went on to develop ophthalmopathy during follow-up. Total RNA was extracted using Trizol reagent, and RNA quality was assessed on an Agilent 2100 Bioanalyzer.

The specimen sequenced was blood. This TCR came from a woman under 30 with Graves' hyperthyroidism that later progressed to Graves' ophthalmopathy. The rearrangement joined TRBV29-1 to TRBJ1-4; the D region possibly corresponds to TRBD1 (5 bases align). The DNA sequence is given as TGCAGCGTAGCCCCGAGACAGTTCCAAAAACTGTTTTTT. This yields the protein CSVAPRQFQKLFF.